The clone carrying this TCR beta chain has at least ten counts. This sample is drawn from a study of T cells of healthy individuals. Each CDR3 protein gets one entry after TCRdb re-called the 5' RACE reads with MiXCR. The repertoire holds 40,000 to 65,000 distinct CDR3 sequences, with about 15% as singletons. Germline V CDR1 and CDR2: SGHRS, YFSETQ. This CDR3 is built from 15 residues. With 0 bases removed from V and 5 bases from J, the gap between germline ends came to 12 bases. This receptor was identified in a human donor in good health. The chain has TRBV5-1 and TRBJ1-5; no clear D gene. CDR3 nucleotides: TGCGCCAGCAGCTTGGGTACCTCCCTCGATCAGCCCCAGCATTTT. This gives the protein CASSLGTSLDQPQHF.